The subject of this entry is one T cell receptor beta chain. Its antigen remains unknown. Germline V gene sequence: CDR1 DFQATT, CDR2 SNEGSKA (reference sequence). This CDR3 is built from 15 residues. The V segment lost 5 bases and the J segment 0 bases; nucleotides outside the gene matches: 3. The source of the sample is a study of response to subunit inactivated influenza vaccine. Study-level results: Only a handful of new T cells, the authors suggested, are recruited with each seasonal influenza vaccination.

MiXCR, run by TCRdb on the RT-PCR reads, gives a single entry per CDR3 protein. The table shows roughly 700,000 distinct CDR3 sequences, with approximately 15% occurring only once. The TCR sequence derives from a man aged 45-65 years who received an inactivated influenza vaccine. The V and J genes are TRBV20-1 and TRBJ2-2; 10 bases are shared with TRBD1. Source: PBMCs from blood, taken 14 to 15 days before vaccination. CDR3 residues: CSADGQGANTGELFF. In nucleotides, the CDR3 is TGCAGTGCTGATGGACAGGGGGCGAACACCGGGGAGCTGTTTTTT.